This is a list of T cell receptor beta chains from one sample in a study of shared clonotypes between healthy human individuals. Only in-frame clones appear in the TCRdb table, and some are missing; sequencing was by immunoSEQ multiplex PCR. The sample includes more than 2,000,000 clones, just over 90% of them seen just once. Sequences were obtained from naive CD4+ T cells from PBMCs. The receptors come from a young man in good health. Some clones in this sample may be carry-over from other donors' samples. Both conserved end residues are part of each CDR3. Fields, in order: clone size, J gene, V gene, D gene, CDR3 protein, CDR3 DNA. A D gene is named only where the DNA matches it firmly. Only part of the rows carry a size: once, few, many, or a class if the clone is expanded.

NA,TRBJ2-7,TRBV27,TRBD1,CASSLLGQGDFMAYEQYF,TGTGCCAGCAGTTTATTGGGACAGGGTGATTTTATGGCCTACGAGCAGTACTTC
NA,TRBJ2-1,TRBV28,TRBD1,CASGQGARNEQFF,TGTGCCAGCGGCCAGGGGGCGAGGAATGAGCAGTTCTTC
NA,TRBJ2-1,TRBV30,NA,CAWSVMAEQFF,TGTGCCTGGAGTGTAATGGCTGAGCAGTTCTTC
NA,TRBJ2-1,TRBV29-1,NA,CSVAGVGGAYNEQFF,TGCAGCGTCGCCGGGGTTGGTGGCGCCTACAATGAGCAGTTCTTC
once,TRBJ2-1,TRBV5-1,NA,CASSYTPGTEQFF,TGCGCCAGCAGCTATACCCCGGGGACCGAGCAGTTCTTC
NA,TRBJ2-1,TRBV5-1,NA,CASSLDRSSYNEQFF,TGCGCCAGCAGCTTGGACAGGAGCTCCTACAATGAGCAGTTCTTC
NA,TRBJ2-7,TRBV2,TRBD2,CASSGTSSYEQYF,TGTGCCAGCAGCGGGACTAGCAGCTACGAGCAGTACTTC
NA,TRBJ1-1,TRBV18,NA,CASSPADGSEAFF,TGTGCCAGCTCACCCGCGGACGGGAGTGAAGCTTTCTTT
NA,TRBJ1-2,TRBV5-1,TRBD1,CASSLGQGAGYTF,TGCGCCAGCAGCTTGGGGCAGGGGGCGGGCTACACCTTC
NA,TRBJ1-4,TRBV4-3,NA,CASSQDGSFGRLFF,TGCGCCAGCAGCCAAGACGGGAGCTTCGGGAGACTGTTTTTT
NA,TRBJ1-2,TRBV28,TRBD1,CASTPSPGQGSGYTF,TGTGCCAGCACACCATCACCGGGACAGGGGTCTGGCTACACCTTC
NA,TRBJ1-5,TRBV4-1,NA,CASSQARVGNQPQHF,TGCGCCAGCAGCCAAGCCAGGGTTGGCAATCAGCCCCAGCATTTT
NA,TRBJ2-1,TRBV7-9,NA,CASSLAGEYNEQFF,TGTGCCAGCAGCTTAGCGGGAGAATATAATGAGCAGTTCTTC
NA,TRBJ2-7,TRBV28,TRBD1,CASSLLGQLREQYF,TGTGCCAGCAGTTTACTGGGACAGCTACGGGAGCAGTACTTC
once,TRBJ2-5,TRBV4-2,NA,CASSQEGPGKEYF,TGTGCCAGCAGCCAAGAAGGGCCTGGAAAGGAGTACTTC
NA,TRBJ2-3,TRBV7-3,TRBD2,CASSLGLAGGLDTQYF,TGTGCCAGCAGCTTAGGTCTAGCGGGAGGGTTAGATACGCAGTATTTT
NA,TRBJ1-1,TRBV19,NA,CASSKETEAFF,TGTGCCAGTTCCAAGGAGACTGAAGCTTTCTTT
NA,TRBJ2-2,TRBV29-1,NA,CSVDNGVYTGELFF,TGCAGCGTTGATAATGGGGTATACACCGGGGAGCTGTTTTTT
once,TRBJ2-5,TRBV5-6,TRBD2,CASNTLGPLAGEETQYF,TGTGCCAGCAACACCCTGGGGCCACTAGCGGGAGAAGAGACCCAGTACTTC
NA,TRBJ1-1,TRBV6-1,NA,CASRAASSEAFF,TGTGCCAGCCGTGCTGCCTCCTCGGAAGCTTTCTTT
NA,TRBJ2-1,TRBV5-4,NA,CASSPSSGIENEQFF,TGTGCCAGCAGCCCGTCTTCGGGTATTGAGAATGAGCAGTTCTTC
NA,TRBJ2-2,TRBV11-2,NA,CASSLIPTGGRGNTGELFF,TGTGCCAGCAGCTTAATCCCCACAGGAGGGCGGGGCAACACCGGGGAGCTGTTTTTT
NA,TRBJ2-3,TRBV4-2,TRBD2,CASSEGFGAGGPDTQYF,TGTGCCAGCAGCGAAGGGTTTGGAGCGGGAGGGCCTGATACGCAGTATTTT
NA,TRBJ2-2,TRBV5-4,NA,CASSPPGGRSTGELFF,TGTGCCAGCAGCCCCCCGGGGGGCCGGAGCACCGGGGAGCTGTTTTTT
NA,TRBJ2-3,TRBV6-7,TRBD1,CASSRVRTGGADTQYF,TGTGCCAGCAGCCGAGTCCGTACAGGGGGCGCAGATACGCAGTATTTT
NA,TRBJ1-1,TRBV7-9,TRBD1,CASSRGTGTEAFF,TGTGCCAGCAGCAGGGGGACAGGGACTGAAGCTTTCTTT
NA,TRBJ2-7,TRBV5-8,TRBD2,CASSFGAFMVAGYYEQYF,TGTGCCAGCAGCTTCGGAGCGTTTATGGTAGCGGGGTACTACGAGCAGTACTTC
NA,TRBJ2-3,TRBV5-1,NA,CASSLPGLDTQYF,TGCGCCAGCAGCTTGCCAGGGCTCGATACGCAGTATTTT
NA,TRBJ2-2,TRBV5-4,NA,CASSRDFNTGELFF,TGTGCCAGCAGCAGGGACTTTAACACCGGGGAGCTGTTTTTT
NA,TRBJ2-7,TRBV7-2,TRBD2,CASSLIGEGQYF,TGTGCCAGCAGCTTAATCGGGGAGGGGCAGTACTTC
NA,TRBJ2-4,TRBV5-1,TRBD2,CASSPGTSGIAKNIQYF,TGCGCCAGCAGTCCCGGGACTAGCGGGATAGCCAAAAACATTCAGTACTTC
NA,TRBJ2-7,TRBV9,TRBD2,CASSPRLAVYEQYF,TGTGCCAGCAGCCCTCGGCTAGCGGTCTACGAGCAGTACTTC
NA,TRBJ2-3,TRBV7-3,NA,CASSPRIPTDTQYF,TGTGCCAGCAGCCCCCGTATCCCCACAGATACGCAGTATTTT
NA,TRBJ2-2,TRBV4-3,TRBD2,CASSRPGTSGSTGELFF,TGCGCCAGCAGCCGGCCCGGGACTAGCGGTTCCACCGGGGAGCTGTTTTTT
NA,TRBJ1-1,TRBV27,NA,CASSSTWTAPNTEAFF,TGTGCCAGCAGTTCAACTTGGACAGCACCGAACACTGAAGCTTTCTTT
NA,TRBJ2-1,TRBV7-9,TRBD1,CASSPGPGQAYNEQFF,TGTGCCAGCAGCCCGGGGCCGGGACAGGCCTACAATGAGCAGTTCTTC
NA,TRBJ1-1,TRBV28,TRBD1,CASSLRGDRGITEAFF,TGTGCCAGCAGTTTGAGGGGGGACAGGGGCATAACTGAAGCTTTCTTT
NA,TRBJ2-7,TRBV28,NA,CATQGQGIYNEQYF,TGTGCCACCCAGGGGCAGGGGATTTACAACGAGCAGTACTTC
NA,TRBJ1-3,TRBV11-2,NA,CASSSQGTSGNTIYF,TGTGCCAGCAGCTCACAGGGTACCTCTGGAAACACCATATATTTT
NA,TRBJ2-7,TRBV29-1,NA,CSVEPRDTRLGQYF,TGCAGCGTGGAGCCCCGGGACACGCGACTAGGGCAGTACTTC
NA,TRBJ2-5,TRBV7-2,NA,CASSLGGALQAAQYF,TGTGCCAGCAGCTTAGGAGGGGCCCTCCAAGCGGCCCAGTACTTC
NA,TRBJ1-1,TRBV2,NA,CASSDSRSAFF,TGTGCCAGCAGTGATTCGAGGTCGGCTTTCTTT
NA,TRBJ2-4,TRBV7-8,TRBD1,CASSSPGRGQKNIQYF,TGTGCCAGCAGCTCCCCAGGTCGGGGACAGAAAAACATTCAGTACTTC
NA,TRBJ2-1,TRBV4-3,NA,CASSQGWGGYNEQFF,TGCGCCAGCAGCCAAGGGTGGGGTGGCTACAATGAGCAGTTCTTC
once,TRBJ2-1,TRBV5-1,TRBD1,CASSWTGTGADEQFF,TGCGCCAGCAGCTGGACCGGGACAGGGGCGGATGAGCAGTTCTTC
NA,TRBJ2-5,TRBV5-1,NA,CASSYRGVPYQETQYF,TGCGCCAGCAGCTATAGGGGGGTTCCATACCAAGAGACCCAGTACTTC
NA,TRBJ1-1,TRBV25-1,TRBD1,CASTYRGRSGRTEAFF,TGTGCCAGCACCTACAGGGGGCGCTCCGGTCGGACTGAAGCTTTCTTT
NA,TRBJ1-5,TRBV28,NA,CASSPNPGVYSNQPQHF,TGTGCCAGCAGTCCAAACCCTGGGGTGTATAGCAATCAGCCCCAGCATTTT
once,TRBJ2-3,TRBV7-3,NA,CASSPLGGATDTQYF,TGTGCCAGCAGCCCCCTCGGAGGAGCCACAGATACGCAGTATTTT